One TCR beta chain is described in this entry. Generated by immunoSEQ multiplex PCR, the TCRdb table keeps only in-frame clones and is missing some. The repertoire holds 200,000 to 300,000 clones, with around nine tenths as singletons. This sample is part of a study of blood T cell repertoires in COVID-19. Germline V CDR1 and CDR2: SGHNT, YYREEE (reference sequence). The CDR3 consists of 14 residues. V lost 4 bases to trimming and J lost 2 bases; unmatched junction nucleotides: 5. The TCR comes from a woman aged 25-40 years with acute COVID-19. The material sequenced was PBMCs or T cells enriched from blood (not recorded which). This sequence joins TRBV5-4 and TRBJ1-2; 7 nucleotides match TRBD1. Here the CDR3 reads CASSQDRFNYGYTF. In nucleotides, the CDR3 is TGTGCCAGCAGCCAGGACAGGTTCAACTATGGCTACACCTTC.